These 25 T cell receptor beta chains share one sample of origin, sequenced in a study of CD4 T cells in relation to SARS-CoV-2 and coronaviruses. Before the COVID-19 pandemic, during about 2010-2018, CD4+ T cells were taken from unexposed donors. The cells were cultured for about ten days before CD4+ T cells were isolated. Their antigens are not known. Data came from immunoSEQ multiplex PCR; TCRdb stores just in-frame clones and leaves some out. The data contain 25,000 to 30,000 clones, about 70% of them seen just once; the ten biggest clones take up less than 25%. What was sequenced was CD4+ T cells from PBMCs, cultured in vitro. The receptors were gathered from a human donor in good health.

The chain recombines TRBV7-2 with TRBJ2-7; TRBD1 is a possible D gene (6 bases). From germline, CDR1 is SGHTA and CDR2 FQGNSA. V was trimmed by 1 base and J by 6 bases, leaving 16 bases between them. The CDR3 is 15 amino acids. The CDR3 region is CASSLEGQGFIEQYF. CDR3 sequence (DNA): TGTGCCAGCAGCTTAGAGGGGCAGGGGTTCATCGAGCAGTACTTC.

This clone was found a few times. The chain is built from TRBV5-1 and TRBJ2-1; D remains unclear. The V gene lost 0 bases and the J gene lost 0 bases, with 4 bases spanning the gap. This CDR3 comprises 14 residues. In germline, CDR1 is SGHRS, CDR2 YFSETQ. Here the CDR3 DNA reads TGCGCCAGCAGCTTGGACAACTCCTACAATGAGCAGTTCTTC. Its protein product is CASSLDNSYNEQFF.

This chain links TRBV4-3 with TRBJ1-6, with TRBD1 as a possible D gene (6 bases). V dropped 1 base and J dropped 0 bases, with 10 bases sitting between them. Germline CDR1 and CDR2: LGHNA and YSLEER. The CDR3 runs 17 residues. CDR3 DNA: TGCGCCAGCAGCCAAGGTGCAGGGGTCTCCTATAATTCACCCCTCCACTTT. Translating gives CASSQGAGVSYNSPLHF.

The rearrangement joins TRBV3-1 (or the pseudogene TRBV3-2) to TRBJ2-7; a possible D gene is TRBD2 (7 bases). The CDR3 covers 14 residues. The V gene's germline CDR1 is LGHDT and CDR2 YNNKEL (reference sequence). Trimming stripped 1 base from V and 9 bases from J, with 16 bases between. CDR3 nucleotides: TGTGCCAGCAGCCAAGGGGGGGGGACACCCGCGCAGTACTTC. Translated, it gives CASSQGGGTPAQYF.

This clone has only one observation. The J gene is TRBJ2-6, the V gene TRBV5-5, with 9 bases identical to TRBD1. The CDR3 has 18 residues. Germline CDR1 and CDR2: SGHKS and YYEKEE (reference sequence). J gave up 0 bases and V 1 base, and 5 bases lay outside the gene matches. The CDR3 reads CASSLSGTGSSGANVLTF. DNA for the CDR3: TGTGCCAGCAGCTTGTCCGGGACAGGGAGCTCTGGGGCCAACGTCCTGACTTTC. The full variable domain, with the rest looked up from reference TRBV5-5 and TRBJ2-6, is DAGVTQSPTHLIKTRGQQVTLRCSPISGHKSVSWYQQVLGQGPQFIFQYYEKEERGRGNFPDRFSARQFPNYSSELNVNALLLGDSALYLCASSLSGTGSSGANVLTFGAGSRLTVL.

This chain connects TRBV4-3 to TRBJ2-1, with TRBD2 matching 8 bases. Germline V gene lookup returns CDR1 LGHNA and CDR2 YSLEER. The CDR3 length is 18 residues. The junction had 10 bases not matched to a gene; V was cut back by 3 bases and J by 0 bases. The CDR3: CASSQRGAGGGSYNEQFF. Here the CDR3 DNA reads TGCGCCAGCAGCCAGAGGGGGGCGGGGGGCGGCTCCTACAATGAGCAGTTCTTC.

CDR3 in amino acids: CASSSRTSGGETQYF. In DNA, the CDR3 is TGTGCCAGTAGTAGCCGGACTAGCGGGGGGGAGACCCAGTACTTC. J is TRBJ2-5 and V is TRBV19; 14 bases match TRBD2. V was pared by 4 bases and J by 5 bases, with 3 bases of the junction left unmatched. Germline values: CDR1 LNHDA, CDR2 SQIVND (reference sequence). The CDR3 is 15 residues long.

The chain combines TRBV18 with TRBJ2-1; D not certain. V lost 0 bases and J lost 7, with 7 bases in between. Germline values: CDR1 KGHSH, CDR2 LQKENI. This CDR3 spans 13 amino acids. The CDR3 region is CASSPPGQNEQFF. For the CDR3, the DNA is TGTGCCAGCTCACCACCGGGCCAGAATGAGCAGTTCTTC.

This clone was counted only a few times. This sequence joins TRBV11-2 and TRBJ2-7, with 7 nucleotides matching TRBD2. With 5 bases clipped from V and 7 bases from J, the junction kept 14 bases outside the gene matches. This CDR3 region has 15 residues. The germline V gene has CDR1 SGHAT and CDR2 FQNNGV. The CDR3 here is CASSQGGAGAGEQYF. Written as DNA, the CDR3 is TGTGCCAGCAGCCAAGGAGGGGCGGGAGCGGGGGAGCAGTACTTC.

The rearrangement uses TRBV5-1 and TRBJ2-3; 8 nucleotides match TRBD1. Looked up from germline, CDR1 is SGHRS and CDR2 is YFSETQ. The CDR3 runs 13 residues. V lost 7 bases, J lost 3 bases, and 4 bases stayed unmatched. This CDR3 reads CASDTGGTDTQYF. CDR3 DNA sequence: TGCGCCAGCGATACAGGGGGGACAGATACGCAGTATTTT.

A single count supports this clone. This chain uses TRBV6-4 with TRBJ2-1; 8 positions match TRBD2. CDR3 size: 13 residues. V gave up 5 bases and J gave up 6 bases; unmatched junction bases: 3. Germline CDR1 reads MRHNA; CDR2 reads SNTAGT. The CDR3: CASSPGTSNEQFF. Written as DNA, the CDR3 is TGTGCCAGCAGTCCCGGGACTAGCAATGAGCAGTTCTTC.

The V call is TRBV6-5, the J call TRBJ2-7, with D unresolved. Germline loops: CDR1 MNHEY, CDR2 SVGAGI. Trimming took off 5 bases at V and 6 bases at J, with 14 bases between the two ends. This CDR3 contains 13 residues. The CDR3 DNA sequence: TGTGCCAGCAGTAGTCGGGCCCCGGGCGAGCAGTACTTC. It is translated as CASSSRAPGEQYF.

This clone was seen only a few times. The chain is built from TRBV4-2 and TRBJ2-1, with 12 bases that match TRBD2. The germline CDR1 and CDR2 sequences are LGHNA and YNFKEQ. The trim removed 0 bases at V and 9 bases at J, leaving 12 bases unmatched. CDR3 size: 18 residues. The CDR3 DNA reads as TGTGCCAGCAGCCAAGATGGGGGACTAGCGGGCCGGGGCAGTGAGCAGTTCTTC. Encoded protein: CASSQDGGLAGRGSEQFF.

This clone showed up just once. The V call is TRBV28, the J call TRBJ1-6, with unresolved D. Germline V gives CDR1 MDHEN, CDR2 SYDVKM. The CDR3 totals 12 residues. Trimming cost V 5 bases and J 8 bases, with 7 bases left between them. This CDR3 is CASSDGHSPLHF. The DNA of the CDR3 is TGTGCCAGCAGTGACGGTCATTCACCCCTCCACTTT.

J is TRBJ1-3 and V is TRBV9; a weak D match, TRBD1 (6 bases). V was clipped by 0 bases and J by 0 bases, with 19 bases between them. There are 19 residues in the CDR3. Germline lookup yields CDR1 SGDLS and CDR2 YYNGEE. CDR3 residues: CASSVGPGQGLDSGNTIYF. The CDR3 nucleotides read TGTGCCAGCAGCGTAGGCCCGGGGCAGGGGCTAGACTCTGGAAACACCATATATTTT.

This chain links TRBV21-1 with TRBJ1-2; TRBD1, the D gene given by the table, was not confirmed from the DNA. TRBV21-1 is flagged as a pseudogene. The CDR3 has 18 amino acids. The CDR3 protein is CASSKAEGQGPTIHGYTF. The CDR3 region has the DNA TGTGCCAGCAGCAAAGCTGAGGGACAGGGGCCAACCATCCATGGCTACACCTTC.

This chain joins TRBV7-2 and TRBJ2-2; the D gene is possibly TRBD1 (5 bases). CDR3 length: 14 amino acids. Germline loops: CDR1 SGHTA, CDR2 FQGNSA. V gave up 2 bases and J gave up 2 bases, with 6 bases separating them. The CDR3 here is CASSLQGNTGELFF. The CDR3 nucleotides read TGTGCCAGCAGCTTACAGGGAAACACCGGGGAGCTGTTTTTT.

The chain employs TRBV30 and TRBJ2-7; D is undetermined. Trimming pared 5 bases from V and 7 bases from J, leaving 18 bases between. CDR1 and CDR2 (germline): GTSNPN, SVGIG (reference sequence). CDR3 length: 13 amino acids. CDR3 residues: CAWSDLVGNEQYF. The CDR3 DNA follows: TGTGCCTGGTCTGACTTGGTAGGGAATGAGCAGTACTTC.

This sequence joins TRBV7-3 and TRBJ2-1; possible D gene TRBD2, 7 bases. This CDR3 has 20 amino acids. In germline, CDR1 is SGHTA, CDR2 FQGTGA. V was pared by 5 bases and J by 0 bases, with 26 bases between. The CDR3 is CASSPRGEAGKSSSYNEQFF. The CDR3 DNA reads TGTGCCAGCAGCCCTAGGGGGGAAGCGGGAAAGTCGAGCTCCTACAATGAGCAGTTCTTC.

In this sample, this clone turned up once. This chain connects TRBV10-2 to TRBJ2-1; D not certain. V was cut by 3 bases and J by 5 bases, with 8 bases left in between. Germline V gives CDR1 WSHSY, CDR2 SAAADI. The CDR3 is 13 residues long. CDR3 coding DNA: TGCGCCAGCAGTGAACAAGGTCACAATGAGCAGTTCTTC. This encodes CASSEQGHNEQFF.

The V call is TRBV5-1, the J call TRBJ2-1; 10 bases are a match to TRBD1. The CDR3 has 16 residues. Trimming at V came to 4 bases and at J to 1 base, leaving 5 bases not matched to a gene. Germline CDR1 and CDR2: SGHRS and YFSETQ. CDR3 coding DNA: TGCGCCAGCAGCCTGGGACAGGGGACATCCTACAATGAGCAGTTCTTC. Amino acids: CASSLGQGTSYNEQFF.

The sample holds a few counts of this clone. This chain's CDR3 is CASSHQRTANYGYTF. DNA for the CDR3: TGTGCCAGCAGCCATCAACGGACAGCTAACTATGGCTACACCTTC. This chain uses TRBV3-1 (or the pseudogene TRBV3-2) with TRBJ1-2; possibly TRBD1 for D (6 bases). Germline lookup yields CDR1 LGHDT and CDR2 YNNKEL (reference sequence). Between the trimmed V and J ends, which lost 3 bases and 0 bases, there was a span of 11 bases. The CDR3 is 15 residues long.

CDR3 protein: CASSQAGHQVNTEAFF. The CDR3 DNA follows: TGCGCCAGCAGTCAAGCAGGACACCAGGTGAACACTGAAGCTTTCTTT. V gene TRBV23-1 combines with J gene TRBJ1-1, with TRBD1 as a possible D gene (5 bases). TRBV23-1 is known as an ORF, though its function is uncertain. There are 16 residues in the CDR3. V lost 2 bases to trimming and J lost 0 bases, with 13 bases between them.

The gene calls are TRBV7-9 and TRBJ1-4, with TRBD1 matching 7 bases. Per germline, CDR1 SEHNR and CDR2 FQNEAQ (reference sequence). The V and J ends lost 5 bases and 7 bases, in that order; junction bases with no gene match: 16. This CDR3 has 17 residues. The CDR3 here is CASSTGQETRTGEKLFF. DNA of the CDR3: TGTGCCAGCAGCACCGGACAGGAGACTCGCACGGGTGAAAAACTGTTTTTT.

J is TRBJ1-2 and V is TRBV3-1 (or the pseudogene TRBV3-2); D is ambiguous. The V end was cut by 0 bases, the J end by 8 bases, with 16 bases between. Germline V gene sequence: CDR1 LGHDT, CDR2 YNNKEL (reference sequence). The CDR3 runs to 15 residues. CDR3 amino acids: CASSQDLAEARGYTF. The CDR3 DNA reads TGTGCCAGCAGCCAAGATCTGGCAGAAGCCCGAGGCTACACCTTC.